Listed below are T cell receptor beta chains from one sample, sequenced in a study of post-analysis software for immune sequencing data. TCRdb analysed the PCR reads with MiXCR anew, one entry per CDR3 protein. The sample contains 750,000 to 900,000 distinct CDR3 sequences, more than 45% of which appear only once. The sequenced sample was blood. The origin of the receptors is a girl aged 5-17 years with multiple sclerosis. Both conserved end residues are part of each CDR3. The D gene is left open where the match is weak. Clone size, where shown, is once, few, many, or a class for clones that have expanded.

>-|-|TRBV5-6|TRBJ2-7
CASSLNSVFYEQYF
TGTGCCAGCAGCTTGAATTCGGTCTTCTACGAGCAGTACTTC
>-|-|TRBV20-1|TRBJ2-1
CSAVVAPKLHNEQFF
TGCAGTGCCGTCGTAGCGCCCAAACTCCACAATGAGCAGTTCTTC
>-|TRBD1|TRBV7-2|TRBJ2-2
CASSTRDRELELFF
TGTGCCAGCAGCACGCGGGACAGGGAACTGGAGCTGTTTTTT
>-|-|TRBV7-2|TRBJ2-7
CASSPLLGEQYF
TGTGCCAGCAGCCCTCTACTGGGGGAGCAGTACTTC
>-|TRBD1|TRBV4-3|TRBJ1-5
CASSQVGQGNQPQHF
TGCGCCAGCAGCCAAGTGGGACAGGGGAATCAGCCCCAGCATTTT
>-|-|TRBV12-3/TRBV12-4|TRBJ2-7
CASAKATYEQYF
TGTGCCAGCGCCAAGGCAACCTACGAGCAGTACTTC
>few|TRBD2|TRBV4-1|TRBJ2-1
CASSQVWGGSSEQFF
TGCGCCAGCAGCCAGGTGTGGGGGGGGAGTTCTGAGCAGTTCTTC
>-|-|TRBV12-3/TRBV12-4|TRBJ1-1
CASSFNAGVGTEAFF
TGTGCCAGCAGTTTTAACGCAGGGGTGGGCACTGAAGCTTTCTTT
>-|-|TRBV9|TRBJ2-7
CASSVAVGSYEQYF
TGTGCCAGCAGCGTAGCTGTCGGCTCCTACGAGCAGTACTTC
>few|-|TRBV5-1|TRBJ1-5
CASSLDGDPNQPQHF
TGCGCCAGCAGCTTGGATGGGGACCCCAATCAGCCCCAGCATTTT
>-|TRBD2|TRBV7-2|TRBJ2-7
CASSLPAGGSKKGEQYF
TGTGCCAGCAGCTTACCCGCTGGCGGGAGTAAGAAAGGCGAGCAGTACTTC
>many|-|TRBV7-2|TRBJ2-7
CASSFSPRSYEQYF
TGTGCCAGCAGCTTTAGTCCCCGTTCCTACGAGCAGTACTTC
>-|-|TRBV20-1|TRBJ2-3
CSARGLRGPAPDTQYF
TGCAGTGCCCGGGGGCTCCGGGGTCCAGCCCCAGATACGCAGTATTTT
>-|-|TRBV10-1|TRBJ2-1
CASSGTAEGKQFF
TGCGCCAGCAGCGGGACGGCTGAGGGGAAGCAGTTCTTC
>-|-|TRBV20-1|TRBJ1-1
CSARDSLLFVAFF
TGCAGTGCTAGGGACAGTTTATTGTTCGTGGCTTTCTTT
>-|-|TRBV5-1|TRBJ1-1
CASSPGFGSSNTEAFF
TGCGCCAGCAGCCCAGGGTTCGGATCCTCGAACACTGAAGCTTTCTTT
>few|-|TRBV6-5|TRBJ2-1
CASSYSVGYDNEQFF
TGTGCCAGCAGTTACTCGGTAGGGTATGACAATGAGCAGTTCTTC
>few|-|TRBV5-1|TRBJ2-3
CASSQEVDTQYF
TGCGCCAGCTCACAAGAGGTGGATACGCAGTATTTT
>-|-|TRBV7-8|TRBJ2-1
CASLGGRDYNEQFF
TGTGCCAGCCTTGGGGGGCGGGACTACAATGAGCAGTTCTTC